This T cell receptor beta chain was recovered during a study of T-cell reconstitution after alpha-beta-depleted transplantation in children. General observations from the study: By about two months after transplant, alpha-beta T cells reportedly arose from several hundred graft clones that had expanded.

Germline loops: CDR1 DFQATT, CDR2 SNEGSKA (reference sequence). The CDR3 spans 14 residues. After removal of 6 bases from V and 7 bases from J, the junction contained 13 bases not matched to a gene. The table lists this clonotype with many counts. Its antigen is not identified. A TCRbeta library incorporating unique molecular identifiers was prepared. TCRdb passed the PCR reads through MiXCR, listing each CDR3 protein once. The table includes roughly 670,000 distinct CDR3 sequences, about an eighth detected once. Sequenced material: PBMCs, taken before TCRalphabeta/CD19-depleted stem cell transplant. The V call is TRBV20-1, the J call TRBJ1-2, with 8 bases lining up with TRBD1. This sequence originates from a girl aged 2-15 years with congenital amegakaryocytic thrombocytopenia, due to receive a stem cell transplant. The DNA for the CDR3 is TGCAGTGCGTATTCGGGACAGGAGACCTTTGGCTACACCTTC. The encoded protein is CSAYSGQETFGYTF.